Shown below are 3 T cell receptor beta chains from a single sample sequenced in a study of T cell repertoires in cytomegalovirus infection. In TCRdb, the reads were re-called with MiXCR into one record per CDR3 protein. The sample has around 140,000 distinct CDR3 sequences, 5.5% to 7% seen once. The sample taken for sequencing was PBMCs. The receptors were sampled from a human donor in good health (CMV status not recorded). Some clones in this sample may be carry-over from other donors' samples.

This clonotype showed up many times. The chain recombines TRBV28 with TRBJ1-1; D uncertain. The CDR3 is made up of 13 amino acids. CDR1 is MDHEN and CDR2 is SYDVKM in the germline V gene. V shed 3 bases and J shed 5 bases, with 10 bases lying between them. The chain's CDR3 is CASSFHGETEAFF. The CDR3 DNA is TGTGCCAGCAGTTTTCACGGGGAGACTGAAGCTTTCTTT.

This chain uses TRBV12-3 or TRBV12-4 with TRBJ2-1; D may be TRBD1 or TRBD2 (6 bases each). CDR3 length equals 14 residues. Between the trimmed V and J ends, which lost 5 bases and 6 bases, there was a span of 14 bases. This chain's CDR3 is CASSRTGRPNEQFF. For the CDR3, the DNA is TGTGCCAGCAGTCGCACAGGGAGGCCCAATGAGCAGTTCTTC.

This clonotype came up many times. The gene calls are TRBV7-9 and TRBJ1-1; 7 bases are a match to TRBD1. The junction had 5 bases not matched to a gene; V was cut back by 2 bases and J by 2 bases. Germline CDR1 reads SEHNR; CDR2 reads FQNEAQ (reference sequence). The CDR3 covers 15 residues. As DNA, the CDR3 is TGTGCCAGCAGCTTATTGCAGGGGGTAAACACTGAAGCTTTCTTT. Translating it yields CASSLLQGVNTEAFF.